This T cell receptor beta chain was sequenced in a study of blood T cell repertoires in COVID-19. Germline loops: CDR1 SGHRS, CDR2 YFSETQ. This CDR3 has 16 amino acids. V was clipped by 3 bases and J by 7 bases; unmatched bases: 13. Original processing methods: Reference gene primer amplification yielded estimated nucleated cell counts. Profiling relied on immunoSEQ multiplex PCR, and the TCRdb table lists in-frame clones only, not all of them. The DNA was the basis for D and trimming; V, J and clone size are from that table. Among about 190,000 clones listed, roughly 78% were seen once. Sequenced sample: peripheral blood. This rearrangement joins TRBV5-1 to TRBJ2-1; 7 nucleotides match TRBD1. The TCR was taken from a woman aged 80 or older with active or convalescent COVID-19. This CDR3 reads CASSSISQGTGNEQFF. In DNA form, the CDR3 reads TGCGCCAGCAGCTCGATCTCACAGGGGACGGGGAATGAGCAGTTCTTC.